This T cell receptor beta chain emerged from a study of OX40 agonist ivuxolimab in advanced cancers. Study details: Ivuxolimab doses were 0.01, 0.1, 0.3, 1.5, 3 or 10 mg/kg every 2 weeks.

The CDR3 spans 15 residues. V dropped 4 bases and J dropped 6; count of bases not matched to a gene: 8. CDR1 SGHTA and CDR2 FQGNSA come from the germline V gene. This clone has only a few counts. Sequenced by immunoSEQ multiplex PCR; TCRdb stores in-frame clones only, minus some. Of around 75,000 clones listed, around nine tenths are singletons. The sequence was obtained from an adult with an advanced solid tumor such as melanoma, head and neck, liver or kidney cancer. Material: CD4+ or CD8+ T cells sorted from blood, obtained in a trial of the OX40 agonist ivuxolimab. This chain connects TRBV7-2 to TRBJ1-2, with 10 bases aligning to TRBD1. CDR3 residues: CASSSPTGGAHGYTF. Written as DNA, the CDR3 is TGTGCCAGCAGCTCTCCGACAGGGGGCGCCCATGGCTACACCTTC.